Sequencing of this T cell receptor beta chain was carried out in a study of identical twins. TCRdb re-derived calls from the 5' RACE reads in MiXCR, one entry per CDR3 protein. The data contain around 250,000 distinct CDR3 sequences, roughly 7% of them singletons. Between the trimmed V and J ends, which lost 5 bases and 2 bases, there was a span of 10 bases. The CDR3 has 14 amino acids. In germline, CDR1 is SGHVS, CDR2 FQNEAQ. The sample was also reused in another study, on yellow fever vaccine responses in identical twins.

This TCR was recovered from a woman aged 18-29 years in good health. Material for sequencing was memory (CD45RO+) T cells sorted from blood. The chain couples TRBV7-8 to TRBJ2-1; perhaps D is TRBD1 or TRBD2 (5 bases each). The CDR3 reads CASSPRDAYNEQFF. The CDR3 bases are TGTGCCAGCAGCCCCCGGGACGCCTACAATGAGCAGTTCTTC.